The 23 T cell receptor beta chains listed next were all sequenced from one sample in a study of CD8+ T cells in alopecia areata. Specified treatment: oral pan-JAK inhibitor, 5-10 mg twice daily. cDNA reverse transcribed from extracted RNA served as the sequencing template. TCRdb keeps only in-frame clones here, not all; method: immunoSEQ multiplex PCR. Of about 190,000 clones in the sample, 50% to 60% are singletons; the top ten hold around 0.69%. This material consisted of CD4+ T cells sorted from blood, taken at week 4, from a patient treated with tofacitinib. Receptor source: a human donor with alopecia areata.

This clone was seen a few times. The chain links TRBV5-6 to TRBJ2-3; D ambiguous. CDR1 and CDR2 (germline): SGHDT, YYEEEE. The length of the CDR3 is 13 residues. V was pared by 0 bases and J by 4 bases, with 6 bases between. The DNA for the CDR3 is TGTGCCAGCAGCTTGGGGCCTTCAGATACGCAGTATTTT. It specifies CASSLGPSDTQYF.

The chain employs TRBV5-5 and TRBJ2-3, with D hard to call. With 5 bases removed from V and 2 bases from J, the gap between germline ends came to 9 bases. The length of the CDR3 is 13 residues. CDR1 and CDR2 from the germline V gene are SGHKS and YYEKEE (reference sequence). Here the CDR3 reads CASRSTPTDTQYF. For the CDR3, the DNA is TGTGCCAGCAGGTCGACTCCCACAGATACGCAGTATTTT.

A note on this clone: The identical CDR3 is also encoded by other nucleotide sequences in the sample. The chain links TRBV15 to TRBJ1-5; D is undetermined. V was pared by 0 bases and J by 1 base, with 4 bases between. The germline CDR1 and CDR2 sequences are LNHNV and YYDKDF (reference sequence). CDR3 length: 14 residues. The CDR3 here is CATSRDGSNQPQHF. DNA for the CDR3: TGTGCCACCAGCAGAGACGGGAGCAATCAGCCCCAGCATTTT.

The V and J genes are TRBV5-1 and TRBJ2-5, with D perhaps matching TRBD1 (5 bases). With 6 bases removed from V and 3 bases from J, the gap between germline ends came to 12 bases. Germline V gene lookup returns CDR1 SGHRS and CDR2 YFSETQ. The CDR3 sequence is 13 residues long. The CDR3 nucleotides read TGCGCCAGCACAAAAGCAGGGAAAGAGACCCAGTACTTC. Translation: CASTKAGKETQYF.

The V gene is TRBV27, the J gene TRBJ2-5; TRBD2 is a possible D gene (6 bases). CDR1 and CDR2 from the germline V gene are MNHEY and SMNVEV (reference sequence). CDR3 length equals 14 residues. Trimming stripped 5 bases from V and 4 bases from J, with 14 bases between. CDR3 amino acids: CASSPARAGETQYF. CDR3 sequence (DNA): TGTGCCAGCAGTCCGGCCAGAGCGGGAGAGACCCAGTACTTC.

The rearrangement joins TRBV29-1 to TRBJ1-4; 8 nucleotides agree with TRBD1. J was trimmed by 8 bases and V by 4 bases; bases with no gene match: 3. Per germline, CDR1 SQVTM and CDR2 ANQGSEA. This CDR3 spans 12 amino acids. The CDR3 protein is CSVAAGGEKLFF. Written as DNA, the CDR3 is TGCAGCGTTGCGGCAGGGGGCGAAAAACTGTTTTTT.

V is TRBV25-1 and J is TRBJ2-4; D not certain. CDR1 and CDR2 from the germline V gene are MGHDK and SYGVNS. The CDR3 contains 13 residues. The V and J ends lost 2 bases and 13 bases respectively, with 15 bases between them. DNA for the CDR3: TGTGCCAGCAGTGAAAGTAGGACGGAGAGCCAGTACTTC. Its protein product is CASSESRTESQYF. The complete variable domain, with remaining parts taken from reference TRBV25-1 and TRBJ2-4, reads EADIYQTPRYLVIGTGKKITLECSQTMGHDKMYWYQQDPGMELHLIHYSYGVNSTEKGDLSSESTVSRIRTEHFPLTLESARPSHTSQYLCASSESRTESQYFGAGTRLSVL.

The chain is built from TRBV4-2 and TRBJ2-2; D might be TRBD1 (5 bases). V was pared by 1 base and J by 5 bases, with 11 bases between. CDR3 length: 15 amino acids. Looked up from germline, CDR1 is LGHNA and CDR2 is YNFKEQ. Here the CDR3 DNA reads TGTGCCAGCAGCCAAGCCAGCCAGGGTACCGGGGAGCTGTTTTTT. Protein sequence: CASSQASQGTGELFF.

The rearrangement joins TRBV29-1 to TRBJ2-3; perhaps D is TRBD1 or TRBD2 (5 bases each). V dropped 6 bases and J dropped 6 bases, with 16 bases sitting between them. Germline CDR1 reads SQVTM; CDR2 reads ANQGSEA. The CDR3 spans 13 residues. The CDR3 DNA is TGCAGCGTGAACCGGGACGGCCTTGATACGCAGTATTTT. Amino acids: CSVNRDGLDTQYF.

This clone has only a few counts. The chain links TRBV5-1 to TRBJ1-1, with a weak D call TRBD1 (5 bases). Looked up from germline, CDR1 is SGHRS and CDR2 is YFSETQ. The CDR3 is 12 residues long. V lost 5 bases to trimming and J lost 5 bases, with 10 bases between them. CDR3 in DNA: TGCGCCAGCAGGGTAGAGGGGACTGAAGCTTTCTTT. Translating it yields CASRVEGTEAFF.

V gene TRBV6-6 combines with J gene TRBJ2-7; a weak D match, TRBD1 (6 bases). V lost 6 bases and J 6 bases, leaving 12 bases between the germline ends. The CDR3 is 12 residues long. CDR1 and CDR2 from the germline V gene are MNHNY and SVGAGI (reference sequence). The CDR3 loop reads CASRGAPGEQYF. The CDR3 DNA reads TGTGCCAGCAGGGGGGCCCCCGGCGAGCAGTACTTC.

This CDR3 reads CASPLGQVAEAFF. The CDR3 DNA reads TGCGCCAGCCCTCTTGGACAAGTAGCTGAAGCTTTCTTT. V usage is TRBV23-1 and J usage is TRBJ1-1, with D possibly matching TRBD1 (5 bases). TRBV23-1 is given ORF status, its function remaining uncertain. The V end lost 8 bases, the J end lost 6 bases, and 16 bases lay between the germline ends. The CDR3 has 13 residues.

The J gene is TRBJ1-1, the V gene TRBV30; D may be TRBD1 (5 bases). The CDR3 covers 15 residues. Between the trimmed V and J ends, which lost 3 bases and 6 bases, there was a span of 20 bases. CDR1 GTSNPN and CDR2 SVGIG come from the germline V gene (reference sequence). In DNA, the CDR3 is TGTGCCTGGAGGCAGGGAGAGGTTATGACGCCTGAAGCTTTCTTT. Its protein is CAWRQGEVMTPEAFF.

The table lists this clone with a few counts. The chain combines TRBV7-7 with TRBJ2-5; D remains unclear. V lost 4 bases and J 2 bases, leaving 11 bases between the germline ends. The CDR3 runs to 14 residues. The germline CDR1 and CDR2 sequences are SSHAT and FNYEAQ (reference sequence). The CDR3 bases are TGTGCCAGCAGCTACTCAGCAGGACAAGAGACCCAGTACTTC. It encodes CASSYSAGQETQYF. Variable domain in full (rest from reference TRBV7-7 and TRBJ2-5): GAGVSQSPRYKVTKRGQDVTLRCDPISSHATLYWYQQALGQGPEFLTYFNYEAQPDKSGLPSDRFSAERPEGSISTLTIQRTEQRDSAMYRCASSYSAGQETQYFGPGTRLLVL.

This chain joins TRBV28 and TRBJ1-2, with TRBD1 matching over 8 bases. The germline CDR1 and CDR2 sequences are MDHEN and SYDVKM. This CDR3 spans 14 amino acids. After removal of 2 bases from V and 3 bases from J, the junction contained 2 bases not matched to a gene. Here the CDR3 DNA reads TGTGCCAGCAGTTTAGGACAGGGCGACTATGGCTACACCTTC. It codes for CASSLGQGDYGYTF.

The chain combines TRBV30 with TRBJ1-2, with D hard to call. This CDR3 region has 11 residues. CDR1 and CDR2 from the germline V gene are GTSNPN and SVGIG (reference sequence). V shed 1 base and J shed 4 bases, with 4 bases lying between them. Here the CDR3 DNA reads TGTGCCTGGAGTGCCGGCTATGGCTACACCTTC. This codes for CAWSAGYGYTF.

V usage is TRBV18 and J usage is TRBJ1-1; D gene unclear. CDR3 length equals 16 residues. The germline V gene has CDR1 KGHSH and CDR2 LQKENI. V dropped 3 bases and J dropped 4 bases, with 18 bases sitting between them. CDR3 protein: CASSPSTIALGTEAFF. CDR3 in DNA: TGTGCCAGCTCACCGTCAACTATTGCGTTGGGCACTGAAGCTTTCTTT.

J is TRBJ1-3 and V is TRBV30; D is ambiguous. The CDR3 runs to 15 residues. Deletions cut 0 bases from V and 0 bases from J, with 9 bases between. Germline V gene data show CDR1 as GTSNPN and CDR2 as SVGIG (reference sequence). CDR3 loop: CAWSVALRSGNTIYF. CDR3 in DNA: TGTGCCTGGAGTGTAGCCCTTCGCTCTGGAAACACCATATATTTT.

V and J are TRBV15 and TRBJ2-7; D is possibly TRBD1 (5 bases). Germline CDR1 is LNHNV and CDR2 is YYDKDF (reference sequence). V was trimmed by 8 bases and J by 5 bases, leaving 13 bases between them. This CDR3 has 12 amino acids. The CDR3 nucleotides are TGTGCCACCGCCAGGGATCGGGACGAGCAGTACTTC. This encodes CATARDRDEQYF.

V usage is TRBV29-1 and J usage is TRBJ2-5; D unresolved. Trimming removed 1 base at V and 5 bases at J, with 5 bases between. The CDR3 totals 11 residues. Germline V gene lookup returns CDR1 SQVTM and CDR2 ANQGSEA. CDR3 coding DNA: TGCAGCGTTGAAGGAGCGGAGACCCAGTACTTC. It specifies CSVEGAETQYF.

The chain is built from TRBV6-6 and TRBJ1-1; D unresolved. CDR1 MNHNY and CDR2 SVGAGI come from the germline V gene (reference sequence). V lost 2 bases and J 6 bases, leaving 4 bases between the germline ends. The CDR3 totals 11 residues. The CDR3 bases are TGTGCCAGCAGTTACCGGGCTGAAGCTTTCTTT. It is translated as CASSYRAEAFF.

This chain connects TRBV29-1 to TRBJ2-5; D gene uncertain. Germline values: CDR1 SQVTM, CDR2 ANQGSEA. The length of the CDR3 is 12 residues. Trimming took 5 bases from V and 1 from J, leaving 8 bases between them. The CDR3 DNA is TGCAGCGTTAGTAGACTCCAAGAGACCCAGTACTTC. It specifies CSVSRLQETQYF.

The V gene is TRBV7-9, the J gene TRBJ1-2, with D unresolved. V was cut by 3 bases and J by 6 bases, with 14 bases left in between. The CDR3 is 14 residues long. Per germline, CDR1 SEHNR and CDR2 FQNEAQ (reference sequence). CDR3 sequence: CASSLPVGRNGYTF. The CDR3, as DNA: TGTGCCAGCAGCTTGCCCGTGGGGAGGAATGGCTACACCTTC.